The entry below gives a single T cell receptor (beta chain) sequence along with its context. Its antigen is as yet unknown. Each CDR3 protein gets one entry after TCRdb re-called the reads with MiXCR. Found here are fewer than 900,000 distinct CDR3 sequences, approximately 32% of them singletons; the top ten hold under 15%. This sample was taken from a study of T cell repertoires in cytomegalovirus infection. Study in general: HLA-C-restricted CMV epitopes, recently identified, and well-studied HLA-B-restricted ones were used by the study. CMV infection together with matching HLA type was indicated by public TCR beta signatures. Study results and limitations: Dominating the ex vivo response were TCR beta clonotypes that were CMV-specific and HLA-C-restricted.

This CDR3 is built from 17 residues. CDR1 is MGHRA, CDR2 YSYEKL, per germline. The ends were cut back, 0 bases at V and 3 bases at J, with 15 bases in the middle. The chain is built from TRBV4-1 and TRBJ1-5; maybe TRBD1 (5 bases). The starting material was cultured CD8+ T cells from PBMCs, obtained from culture after CMV antigen stimulation. This TCR derives from a human donor in good health (CMV status not recorded). Some clones in this sample may be carry-over from other donors' samples. CDR3: CASSQEEVRQLNQPQHF. In DNA form, the CDR3 reads TGCGCCAGCAGCCAAGAAGAGGTTCGACAGCTCAATCAGCCCCAGCATTTT.